Each of the 22 T cell receptor beta chains below was sequenced from the same sample in a study of Ad26.COV2.S vaccination and SARS-CoV-2 variants (dated by TCRdb to the early 2020s). Library preparation was by the immunoSEQ multiplex PCR assay. TCRdb took over this immuneACCESS table, retaining in-frame rearrangements with V and J assigned. Such tables are incomplete; in checked studies, under half of the missing clones stem from an unresolved V gene, and the remainder is unexplained. This sample is represented by about 680,000 clones; 70% to 90% of them were singletons. Of the sample, 1.5% falls within the top ten clones. This sample's treatment or condition label indicates: over 15 received Ad26.COV2.S at low or high dose, single or two shots; 5 received placebo; per-sample allocation not given. For vaccine and placebo recipients, the sequenced repertoires came from samples collected on day 63 after the first injection.

Sequenced material: peripheral blood, taken in a trial of Ad26.COV2.S vaccine versus placebo. All receptors come from a person aged 18-60 years who received the Ad26.COV2.S COVID-19 vaccine or a placebo.

The V gene is TRBV19, the J gene TRBJ2-5, with a possible D match to TRBD2 (6 bases). There are 13 residues in the CDR3. V was shortened by 9 bases and J by 3 bases, with 14 bases between the two germline ends. From germline, CDR1 is LNHDA and CDR2 SQIVND (reference sequence). The CDR3 DNA follows: TGTGCCAGCCGGAGGGGATCTGAAGAGACCCAGTACTTC. Amino acid sequence: CASRRGSEETQYF. The entire variable domain, with the rest obtained from reference TRBV19 and TRBJ2-5, is as follows: DGGITQSPKYLFRKEGQNVTLSCEQNLNHDAMYWYRQDPGQGLRLIYYSQIVNDFQKGDIAEGYSVSREKKESFPLTVTSAQKNPTAFYLCASRRGSEETQYFGPGTRLLVL.

This chain uses TRBV19 with TRBJ2-1; either TRBD1 or TRBD2 may supply D (6 bases each). The V gene lost 0 bases and the J gene lost 5 bases, with 14 bases spanning the gap. This CDR3 region has 16 residues. Germline V CDR1 and CDR2: LNHDA, SQIVND (reference sequence). CDR3 in DNA: TGTGCCAGTAGTATAGACTTTAGGGGGACTCACAATGAGCAGTTCTTC. This translates into CASSIDFRGTHNEQFF.

CDR3 loop: CASRSGTGDYGYTF. CDR3 in DNA: TGTGCCAGCAGATCCGGGACAGGGGATTATGGCTACACCTTC. V gene TRBV2 combines with J gene TRBJ1-2, with 10 bases aligning to TRBD1. The CDR3 runs to 14 residues. Trimming cost V 6 bases and J 5 bases; bases outside gene matches: 6. Germline V lookup: CDR1 SNHLY, CDR2 FYNNEI.

The rearrangement links TRBV6-5 to TRBJ2-3; D is undetermined. The germline V and J ends were trimmed by 2 bases and 7 bases, with 7 bases remaining between them. CDR3 size: 12 residues. Germline lookup yields CDR1 MNHEY and CDR2 SVGAGI. The CDR3 DNA is TGTGCCAGCAGTTACGAGGCGAATACGCAGTATTTT. Translating gives CASSYEANTQYF.

This clone came up once. The chain is built from TRBV27 and TRBJ1-2; D not certain. Trimming shortened V by 4 bases and J by 4 bases, and 16 bases separated the two germline ends. The CDR3 runs to 15 residues. Germline-derived CDR1 and CDR2 are MNHEY and SMNVEV (reference sequence). The CDR3 protein is CASSSWGEGLYGYTF. The CDR3 nucleotides read TGTGCCAGCAGTTCCTGGGGAGAGGGCCTCTATGGCTACACCTTC.

Ten or more counts support this clone. J is TRBJ2-1 and V is TRBV7-6, with 9 bases identical to TRBD2. V lost 5 bases, J lost 2 bases, and 13 bases stayed unmatched. From germline, CDR1 is SGHVS and CDR2 FNYEAQ. The CDR3 totals 18 residues. CDR3 sequence: CASSAQPVASGAYNEQFF. DNA of the CDR3: TGTGCCAGCAGCGCCCAACCGGTGGCTAGCGGGGCCTACAATGAGCAGTTCTTC.

V and J are TRBV4-1 and TRBJ2-7, with 9 positions matching TRBD1. CDR1 and CDR2 from the germline V gene are MGHRA and YSYEKL. The trim removed 0 bases at V and 4 bases at J, leaving 7 bases unmatched. This CDR3 has 16 amino acids. The CDR3 coding sequence is TGCGCCAGCAGCCAAGAAGGGGGACAGGGTTCGTACGAGCAGTACTTC. Amino acid sequence: CASSQEGGQGSYEQYF.

This sequence joins TRBV27 and TRBJ1-6; D possibly corresponds to TRBD1 (5 bases). The ends were cut back, 5 bases at V and 0 bases at J, with 20 bases in the middle. The germline gives CDR1 MNHEY, CDR2 SMNVEV (reference sequence). CDR3 length: 19 residues. CDR3 sequence: CASSPRQLRASSYNSPLHF. The CDR3 DNA is TGTGCCAGCAGTCCTCGACAGCTTCGAGCTAGCTCCTATAATTCACCCCTCCACTTT.

The chain has TRBV5-1 and TRBJ1-1; the match to TRBD1 covers 7 bases. CDR1 SGHRS and CDR2 YFSETQ come from the germline V gene. CDR3 size: 15 residues. After removal of 2 bases from V and 3 bases from J, the junction contained 7 bases not matched to a gene. Here the CDR3 reads CASSFGVRGDTEAFF. CDR3 sequence (DNA): TGCGCCAGCAGCTTCGGCGTCAGGGGGGACACTGAAGCTTTCTTT.

The V gene is TRBV4-1, the J gene TRBJ1-3; 8 bases match TRBD1. V lost 6 bases, J lost 1 base, and 8 bases stayed unmatched. The CDR3 consists of 16 residues. The germline gives CDR1 MGHRA, CDR2 YSYEKL. CDR3 loop: CASSSTGGLSGNTIYF. CDR3 sequence (DNA): TGCGCCAGCAGTAGTACAGGGGGGCTATCTGGAAACACCATATATTTT.

The gene calls are TRBV6-2 or TRBV6-3 and TRBJ2-7; no reliable D call. CDR3 length: 13 amino acids. The V and J ends lost 6 bases and 0 bases respectively, with 9 bases between them. Germline V gene data show CDR1 as MNHEY and CDR2 as SVGEGT. CDR3 residues: CASSATPSYEQYF. The CDR3 DNA reads as TGTGCCAGCAGCGCTACGCCCTCCTACGAGCAGTACTTC.

CDR3 protein: CASTMTSGSGHEQFF. The CDR3 region has the DNA TGTGCCAGCACCATGACTAGCGGGAGCGGGCATGAGCAGTTCTTC. The chain employs TRBV6-5 and TRBJ2-1; TRBD2 aligns across 12 bases. This CDR3 is 15 amino acids long. The junction had 9 bases not matched to a gene; V was cut back by 7 bases and J by 8 bases. Germline V gene sequence: CDR1 MNHEY, CDR2 SVGAGI.

This chain links TRBV30 with TRBJ2-7; D could derive from TRBD1 or TRBD2 (5 bases each). The V gene lost 1 base and the J gene lost 5 bases, with 15 bases spanning the gap. Germline lookup yields CDR1 GTSNPN and CDR2 SVGIG (reference sequence). The CDR3 length is 14 residues. Here the CDR3 DNA reads TGTGCCTGGAGTGGAGCACGGGGCAGGGACGAGCAGTACTTC. It codes for CAWSGARGRDEQYF.

Remarks on this clone: Distinct nucleotide sequences in the sample also encode this CDR3. The chain recombines TRBV7-9 with TRBJ2-7; D not certain. This CDR3 has 12 residues. Germline loops: CDR1 SEHNR, CDR2 FQNEAQ (reference sequence). With 2 bases removed from V and 4 bases from J, the gap between germline ends came to 6 bases. The CDR3 DNA reads TGTGCCAGCAGCTTACTGGGATACGAGCAGTACTTC. It is translated as CASSLLGYEQYF.

The rearrangement joins TRBV5-1 to TRBJ2-2; 12 bases match TRBD2. J was trimmed by 5 bases and V by 5 bases; bases with no gene match: 4. This CDR3 contains 15 residues. Germline V CDR1 and CDR2: SGHRS, YFSETQ. The CDR3 sequence is CASRRTSGVTGELFF. DNA for the CDR3: TGCGCCAGCAGAAGGACTAGCGGGGTGACCGGGGAGCTGTTTTTT. Full variable domain (outside the CDR3, taken from reference TRBV5-1 and TRBJ2-2): KAGVTQTPRYLIKTRGQQVTLSCSPISGHRSVSWYQQTPGQGLQFLFEYFSETQRNKGNFPGRFSGRQFSNSRSEMNVSTLELGDSALYLCASRRTSGVTGELFFGEGSRLTVL.

This rearrangement joins TRBV7-2 to TRBJ2-5; D call uncertain. CDR1 and CDR2 (germline): SGHTA, FQGNSA. V lost 5 bases to trimming and J lost 2 bases, with 9 bases between them. The CDR3 spans 13 residues. The CDR3 spells CASSMDGQETQYF. For the CDR3, the DNA is TGTGCCAGCAGCATGGACGGGCAAGAGACCCAGTACTTC.

This clone was detected once. V usage is TRBV15 and J usage is TRBJ1-3, with a tentative D call TRBD1 (6 bases). The germline V gene encodes CDR1 LNHNV and CDR2 YYDKDF (reference sequence). CDR3 length equals 14 residues. V was trimmed by 6 bases and J by 4 bases, leaving 13 bases between them. The CDR3 nucleotides read TGTGCCACCAGTCGGGGGACAAGCGGAAACACCATATATTTT. This gives the protein CATSRGTSGNTIYF.

The chain links TRBV7-2 to TRBJ1-2; D unclear. Germline assignment: CDR1 SGHTA and CDR2 FQGNSA. V gave up 1 base and J gave up 2 bases, with 11 bases separating them. The CDR3 has 15 amino acids. Here the CDR3 reads CASSLGTGMNYGYTF. The CDR3 DNA reads as TGTGCCAGCAGCTTAGGGACGGGCATGAACTATGGCTACACCTTC.

This clone has a single count. The gene calls are TRBV7-9 and TRBJ2-7, with 10 bases identical to TRBD1. The CDR3 is made up of 14 amino acids. Per germline, CDR1 SEHNR and CDR2 FQNEAQ (reference sequence). V lost 6 bases and J lost 4; bases outside the gene matches: 6. As DNA, the CDR3 is TGTGCCAGCAGTTACCGGGACAGGGGTTACGAGCAGTACTTC. It translates to CASSYRDRGYEQYF.

The chain has TRBV7-2 and TRBJ2-1, with D possibly TRBD2 on 6 matching bases. The germline V and J ends were trimmed by 5 bases and 9 bases, with 17 bases remaining between them. In germline, CDR1 is SGHTA, CDR2 FQGNSA. The CDR3 is made up of 14 amino acids. As DNA, the CDR3 is TGTGCCAGCAGCCCCGGGACTTCTCGAGGTGAGCAGTTCTTC. Amino acids: CASSPGTSRGEQFF.

The chain carries TRBV5-1 and TRBJ2-3, with TRBD2 matching over 13 bases. The germline CDR1 and CDR2 sequences are SGHRS and YFSETQ. CDR3 length: 18 amino acids. V lost 0 bases to trimming and J lost 3 bases; unmatched junction nucleotides: 7. The CDR3 DNA reads TGCGCCAGCAGCTTGGTGGGGACTAGCGGGGCTATTACAGATACGCAGTATTTT. Encoded protein: CASSLVGTSGAITDTQYF.

The table lists this clone with a count of one. The rearrangement joins TRBV18 to TRBJ2-7, with D maybe TRBD1 (6 bases). Looked up from germline, CDR1 is KGHSH and CDR2 is LQKENI. The CDR3 is made up of 14 amino acids. The germline V and J ends were trimmed by 2 bases and 7 bases, with 15 bases remaining between them. In DNA, the CDR3 is TGTGCCAGCTCACCATCTCAACAGGGTGGGGAGCAGTACTTC. As protein: CASSPSQQGGEQYF. Based on the CDR3 plus reference TRBV18 and TRBJ2-7, the full variable domain is NAGVMQNPRHLVRRRGQEARLRCSPMKGHSHVYWYRQLPEEGLKFMVYLQKENIIDESGMPKERFSAEFPKEGPSILRIQQVVRGDSAAYFCASSPSQQGGEQYFGPGTRLTVT.